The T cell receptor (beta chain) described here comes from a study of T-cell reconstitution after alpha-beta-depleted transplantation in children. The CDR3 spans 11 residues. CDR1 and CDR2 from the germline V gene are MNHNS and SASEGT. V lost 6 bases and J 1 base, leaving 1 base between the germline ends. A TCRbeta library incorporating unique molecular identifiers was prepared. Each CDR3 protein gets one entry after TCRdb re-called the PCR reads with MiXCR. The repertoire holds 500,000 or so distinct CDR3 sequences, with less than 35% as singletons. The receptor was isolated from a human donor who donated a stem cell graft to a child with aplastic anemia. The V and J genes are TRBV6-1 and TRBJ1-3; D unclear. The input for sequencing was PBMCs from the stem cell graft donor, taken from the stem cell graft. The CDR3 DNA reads TGTGCCAGCAGGTCTGGAAACACCATATATTTT. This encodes CASRSGNTIYF.